This T cell receptor beta chain came from a study of immune evolution from preneoplasia to lung adenocarcinoma. TCRdb's table, derived via immunoSEQ multiplex PCR, lists solely in-frame clones and lacks some. The repertoire holds 14,000 or so clones, with 75% to 85% as singletons. CDR3 length equals 13 residues. V was pared by 1 base and J by 3 bases, with 4 bases between. CDR1 and CDR2 from the germline V gene are SGHTA and FQGNSA. In regard to this clone: Its antigen is currently unknown.

The study, taken as a whole, reports: From normal lung to invasive adenocarcinoma, top clone frequencies appeared to decrease. Normal lung had highest clonality; later lesions appeared denser, more diverse.

Sequenced material: FFPE minimally invasive lung adenocarcinoma tissue. The receptor was isolated from a person aged 70 to 85 with lung adenocarcinoma. V and J are TRBV7-2 and TRBJ1-3; no clear D. The CDR3 is CASSLGFGNTIYF. DNA for the CDR3: TGTGCCAGCAGCTTAGGTTTTGGAAACACCATATATTTT.